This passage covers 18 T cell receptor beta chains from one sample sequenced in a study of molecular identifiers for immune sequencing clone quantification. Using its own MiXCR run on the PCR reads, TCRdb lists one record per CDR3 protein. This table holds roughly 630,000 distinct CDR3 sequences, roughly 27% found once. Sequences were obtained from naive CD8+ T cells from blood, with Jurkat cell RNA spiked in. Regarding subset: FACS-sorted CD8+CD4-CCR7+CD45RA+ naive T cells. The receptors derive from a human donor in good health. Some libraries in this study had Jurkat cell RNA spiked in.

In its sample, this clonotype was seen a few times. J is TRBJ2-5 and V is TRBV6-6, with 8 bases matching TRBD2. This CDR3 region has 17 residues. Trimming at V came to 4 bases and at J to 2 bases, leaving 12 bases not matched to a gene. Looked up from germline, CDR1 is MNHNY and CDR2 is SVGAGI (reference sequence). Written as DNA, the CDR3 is TGTGCCAGCAGTTTAAGGGGCCCAATAGCGGGGCAAGAGACCCAGTACTTC. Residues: CASSLRGPIAGQETQYF.

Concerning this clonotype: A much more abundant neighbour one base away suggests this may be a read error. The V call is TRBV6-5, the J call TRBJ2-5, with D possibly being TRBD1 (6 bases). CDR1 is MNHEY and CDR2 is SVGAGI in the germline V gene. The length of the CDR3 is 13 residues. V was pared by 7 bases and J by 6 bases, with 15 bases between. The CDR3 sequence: CASNSGALQTQYF. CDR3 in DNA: TGTGCCAGCAATTCAGGGGCCCTCCAGACCCAGTACTTC.

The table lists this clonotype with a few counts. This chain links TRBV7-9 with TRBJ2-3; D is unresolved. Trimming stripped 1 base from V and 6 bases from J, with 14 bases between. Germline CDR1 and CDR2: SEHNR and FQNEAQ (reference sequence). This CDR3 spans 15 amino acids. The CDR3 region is CASSLEVGSLDTQYF. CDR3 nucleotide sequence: TGTGCCAGCAGCTTAGAGGTTGGTAGCTTGGATACGCAGTATTTT.

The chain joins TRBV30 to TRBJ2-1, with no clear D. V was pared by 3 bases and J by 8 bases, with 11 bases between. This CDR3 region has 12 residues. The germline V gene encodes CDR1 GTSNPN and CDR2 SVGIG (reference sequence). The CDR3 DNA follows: TGTGCCTGGAGCGGAGTCCGGTATGAGCAGTTCTTC. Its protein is CAWSGVRYEQFF.

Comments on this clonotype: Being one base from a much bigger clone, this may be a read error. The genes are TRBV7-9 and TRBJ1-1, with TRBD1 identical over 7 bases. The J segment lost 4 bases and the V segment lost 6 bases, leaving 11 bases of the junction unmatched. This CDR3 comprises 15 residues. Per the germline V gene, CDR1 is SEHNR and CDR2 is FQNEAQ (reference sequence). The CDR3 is CASSTPGGTATEAFF. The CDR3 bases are TGTGCCAGCAGTACCCCAGGGGGTACGGCCACTGAAGCTTTCTTT.

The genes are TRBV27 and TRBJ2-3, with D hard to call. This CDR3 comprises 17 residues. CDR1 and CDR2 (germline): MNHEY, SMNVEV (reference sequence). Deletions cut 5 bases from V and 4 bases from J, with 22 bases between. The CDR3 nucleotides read TGTGCCAGCAGTATGGGCCGGGCCTCACCATCCCCAGATACGCAGTATTTT. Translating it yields CASSMGRASPSPDTQYF.

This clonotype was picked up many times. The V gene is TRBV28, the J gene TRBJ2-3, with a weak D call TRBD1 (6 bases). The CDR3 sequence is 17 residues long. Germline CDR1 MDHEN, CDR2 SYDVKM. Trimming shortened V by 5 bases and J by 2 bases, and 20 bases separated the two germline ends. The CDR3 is CASSTALTGQDTDTQYF. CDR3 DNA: TGTGCCAGCAGTACAGCACTCACGGGACAAGACACAGATACGCAGTATTTT.

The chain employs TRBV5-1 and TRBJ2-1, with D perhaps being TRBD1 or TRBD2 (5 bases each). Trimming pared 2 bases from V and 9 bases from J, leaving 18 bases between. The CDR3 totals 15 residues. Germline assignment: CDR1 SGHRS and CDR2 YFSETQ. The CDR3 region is CASSLKSRGFGEQFF. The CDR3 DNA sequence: TGCGCCAGCAGCTTAAAGTCTCGGGGCTTCGGTGAGCAGTTCTTC.

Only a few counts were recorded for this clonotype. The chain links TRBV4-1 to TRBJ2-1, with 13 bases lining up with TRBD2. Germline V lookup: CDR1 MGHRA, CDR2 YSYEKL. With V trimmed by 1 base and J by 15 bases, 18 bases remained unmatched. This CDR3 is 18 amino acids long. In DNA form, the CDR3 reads TGCGCCAGCAGCCAAGTAGCCCCCTCGGGACTAGCGGGAATTGGTCTGTTCTTC. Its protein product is CASSQVAPSGLAGIGLFF.

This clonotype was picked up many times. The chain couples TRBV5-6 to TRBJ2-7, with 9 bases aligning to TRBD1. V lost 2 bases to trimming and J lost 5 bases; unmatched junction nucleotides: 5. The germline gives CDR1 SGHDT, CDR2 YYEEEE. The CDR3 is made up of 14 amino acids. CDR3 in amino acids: CASSFGTGFHEQYF. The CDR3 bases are TGTGCCAGCAGCTTCGGGACAGGGTTCCACGAGCAGTACTTC.

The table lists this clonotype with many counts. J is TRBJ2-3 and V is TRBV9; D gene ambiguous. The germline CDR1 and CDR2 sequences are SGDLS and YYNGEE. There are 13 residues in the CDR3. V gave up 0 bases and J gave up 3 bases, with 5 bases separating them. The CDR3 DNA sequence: TGTGCCAGCAGCGTAGTCGTGACAGATACGCAGTATTTT. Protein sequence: CASSVVVTDTQYF. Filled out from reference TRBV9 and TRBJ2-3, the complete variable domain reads DSGVTQTPKHLITATGQRVTLRCSPRSGDLSVYWYQQSLDQGLQFLIQYYNGEERAKGNILERFSAQQFPDLHSELNLSSLELGDSALYFCASSVVVTDTQYFGPGTRLTVL.

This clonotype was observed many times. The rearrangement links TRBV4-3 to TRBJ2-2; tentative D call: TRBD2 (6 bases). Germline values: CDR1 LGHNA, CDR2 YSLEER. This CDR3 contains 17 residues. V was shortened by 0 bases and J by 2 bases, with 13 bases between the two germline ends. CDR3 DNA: TGCGCCAGCAGCCAAGAACCGGGACTGTCAAACACCGGGGAGCTGTTTTTT. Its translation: CASSQEPGLSNTGELFF.

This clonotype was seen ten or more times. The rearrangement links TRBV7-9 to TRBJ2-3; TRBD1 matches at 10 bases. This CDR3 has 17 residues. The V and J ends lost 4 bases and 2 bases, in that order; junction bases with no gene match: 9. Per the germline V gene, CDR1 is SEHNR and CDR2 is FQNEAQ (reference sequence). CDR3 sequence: CASSSLFGTGATDTQYF. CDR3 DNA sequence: TGTGCCAGCAGCTCGTTATTTGGGACAGGGGCCACAGATACGCAGTATTTT.

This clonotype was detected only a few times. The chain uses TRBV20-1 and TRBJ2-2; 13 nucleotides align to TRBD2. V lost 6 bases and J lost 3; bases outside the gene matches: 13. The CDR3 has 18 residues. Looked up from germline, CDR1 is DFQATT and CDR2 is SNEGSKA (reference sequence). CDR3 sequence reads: CSARGLTSGRRDTGELFF. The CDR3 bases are TGCAGTGCCCGGGGACTGACTAGCGGGAGGAGGGACACCGGGGAGCTGTTTTTT.

CDR3 sequence: CASSLIITGQETQYF. The DNA for the CDR3 is TGTGCCAGCAGCTTAATAATAACGGGGCAAGAGACCCAGTACTTC. The chain combines TRBV7-9 with TRBJ2-5; a weak D match, TRBD2 (5 bases). CDR1 and CDR2 (germline): SEHNR, FQNEAQ (reference sequence). This CDR3 is built from 15 residues. V lost 2 bases and J lost 2, with 12 bases in between. Together with reference TRBV7-9 and TRBJ2-5, the CDR3 gives the full variable domain: DTGVSQNPRHKITKRGQNVTFRCDPISEHNRLYWYRQTLGQGPEFLTYFQNEAQLEKSRLLSDRFSAERPKGSFSTLEIQRTEQGDSAMYLCASSLIITGQETQYFGPGTRLLVL.

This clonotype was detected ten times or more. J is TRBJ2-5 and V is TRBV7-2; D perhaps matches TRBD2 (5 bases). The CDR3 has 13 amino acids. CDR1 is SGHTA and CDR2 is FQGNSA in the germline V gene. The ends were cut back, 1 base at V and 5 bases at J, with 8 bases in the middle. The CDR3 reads CASSLDPGETQYF. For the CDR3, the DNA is TGTGCCAGCAGCTTAGACCCGGGGGAGACCCAGTACTTC.

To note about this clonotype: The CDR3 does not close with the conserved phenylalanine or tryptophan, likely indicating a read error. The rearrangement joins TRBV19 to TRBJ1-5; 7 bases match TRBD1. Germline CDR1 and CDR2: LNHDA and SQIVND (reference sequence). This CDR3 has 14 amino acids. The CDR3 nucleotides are TGTGCCAGCAGTACCGGGACAGAGAATCAGCCCCAGCATTCT. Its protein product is CASSTGTENQPQHS.

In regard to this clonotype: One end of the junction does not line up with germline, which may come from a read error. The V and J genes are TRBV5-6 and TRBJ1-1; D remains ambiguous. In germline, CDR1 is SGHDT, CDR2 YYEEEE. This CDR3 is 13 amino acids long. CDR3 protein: CASGLGLNTEAFF. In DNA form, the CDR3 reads TGTGCCAGCGGCTTGGGGTTAAACACTGAAGCTTTCTTT.